This T cell receptor beta chain was recorded in a study of a mutant IDH1 vaccine in newly diagnosed glioma (dated by TCRdb to the early 2020s). About the investigation overall: Vaccination began 4-6 weeks after radiotherapy alone, or alongside temozolomide cycles in the chemotherapy-containing groups. The week-35 safety follow-up took place at visit V12, and the week-47 end of study took place at visit V13. Longitudinal TCRB deep sequencing was performed for about two dozen treated patients wherever samples were available for exploratory analyses. Peripheral blood samples were drawn at six visits, namely V03 (baseline), V05, V07, V10, V12 and V13. Before enrollment, most patients had been given radiochemotherapy with temozolomide as standard therapy, while the rest had received either radiotherapy alone or temozolomide alone. Of the approximately 35 treated patients, about 62% were male and around 38% were female, and a mean age of 40.4 years was recorded.

The sample's time point label, in plain terms: week 35, safety follow-up. A 20-mer mutant IDH1 peptide at 300 micrograms in Montanide made up each vaccine dose, which was injected subcutaneously together with topical imiquimod. Patients received eight vaccinations in weeks 1, 3, 5, 7, 11, 15, 19 and 23, corresponding to visits V03 through V10. The donors had newly diagnosed IDH1-mutant astrocytomas of WHO grade 3 or 4 that showed loss of nuclear ATRX. The samples were drawn from NOA16, a multicentre, single-arm, open-label phase I trial in Germany that tested a mutant IDH1 peptide vaccine in humans for the first time. Genomic DNA for TCRB sequencing was extracted from EDTA blood using the DNeasy Blood and Tissue Kit. The receptor library was made with the immunoSEQ multiplex PCR assay. Rearranged TCR beta chain sequences were amplified using the hsTCRB Kit according to the manufacturer's protocol. Sequencing of TCRB libraries was carried out on an Illumina MiSeq. Processing in the source paper ran as follows. The proprietary platform of the kit vendor was used for demultiplexing, trimming and gene mapping. TCRdb holds this immuneACCESS table with in-frame rearrangements only. Some clones are missing; in checked studies, unresolved V genes explain under half, and the rest has no known cause. V, J and clone size are those of that table, while D and trimming were read from the DNA. The sample table holds over 65,000 clones, of which almost 85% were seen once. The top ten hold approximately 12% of the sample.

Including the terminal cysteine and phenylalanine, the CDR3 comprises 16 residues. This entry keeps only the CDR3 DNA: 48 bases, framed from base 1. Taken from the germline V gene, the CDR1 and CDR2 loops are MNHEY and SVGAGI. V is pruned by 2 bases and J by 8 bases, leaving 10 bases of the junction without a gene match. Study-wide conclusions, independent of this receptor: Changes in the top peripheral T cell clonotypes picked up by TCRB sequencing did not appear to be linked to pseudoprogression. The authors noted that analyses of patient blood samples could not be reproduced because of sample limitations. PBMC samples for TCRB deep sequencing were selected based on availability. Immune responses induced by the vaccine were seen in more than 85% of patients across multiple MHC alleles.

Notes on this clone: What antigen it recognizes has not been identified. Within one base of it there is no much larger clone, and no base qualities were kept.

The sequence came from a man younger than 35 with glioma. This sequence uses TRBV6-5 and TRBJ2-2, with 8 bases matching TRBD1. The sequences come from PBMCs, collected from a glioma patient whose treatment included an IDH1 peptide vaccine. For the CDR3, the sequence is CASSYARGLAPGELFF. The nucleotide sequence reads TGTGCCAGCAGTTACGCCAGGGGGCTTGCACCTGGGGAGCTGTTTTTT.